Each of the 25 T cell receptor beta chains below was sequenced from the same sample in a study of blood T cells in healthy people across ages. A J-beta primer mix and a sample-barcoded 5' primer were used in a second PCR of roughly 6 to 11 cycles. One entry per CDR3 protein results from TCRdb running MiXCR on the 5' RACE reads. The sample lists about 1,400,000 distinct CDR3 sequences; 59% were seen once. Sequencing input: blood. All receptors come from a man aged 18 to 30 in good health.

The chain uses TRBV29-1 and TRBJ2-3; D might be TRBD2 (6 bases). Germline V gene lookup returns CDR1 SQVTM and CDR2 ANQGSEA. The CDR3 runs to 12 residues. The V end lost 8 bases, the J end lost 3 bases, and 12 bases lay between the germline ends. The CDR3: CSQTTSTDTQYF. In DNA form, the CDR3 reads TGCAGCCAAACGACTAGTACAGATACGCAGTATTTT.

V and J are TRBV6-1 and TRBJ2-1, with unresolved D. CDR1 and CDR2 from the germline V gene are MNHNS and SASEGT. The CDR3 is 15 residues long. V lost 3 bases and J lost 7, with 16 bases in between. CDR3 nucleotide sequence: TGTGCCAGCAGTGATTCTACGAGACTGAAGAATGAGCAGTTCTTC. It specifies CASSDSTRLKNEQFF.

V usage is TRBV15 and J usage is TRBJ1-1; no clear D. The CDR3 contains 13 residues. Trimming shortened V by 5 bases and J by 2 bases, and 9 bases separated the two germline ends. Germline V gene data show CDR1 as LNHNV and CDR2 as YYDKDF (reference sequence). The chain's CDR3 is CATSVQVNTEAFF. As DNA, the CDR3 is TGTGCCACCAGCGTCCAGGTTAACACTGAAGCTTTCTTT.

This sequence joins TRBV19 and TRBJ2-1, with D perhaps matching TRBD2 (5 bases). The end of the DNA is better explained by TRBJ2-7, so the J call may be wrong. The CDR3 contains 14 residues. Germline V lookup: CDR1 LNHDA, CDR2 SQIVND (reference sequence). The CDR3 region is CASSTGFYYNEQYF. As DNA, the CDR3 is TGTGCCAGTAGTACGGGGTTCTACTACAATGAGCAGTACTTC.

The chain combines TRBV29-1 with TRBJ2-5; 7 bases match TRBD1. This CDR3 is 14 amino acids long. Germline CDR1 and CDR2: SQVTM and ANQGSEA. V gave up 5 bases and J gave up 3 bases; unmatched junction bases: 9. The CDR3 loop is CSVTPTGLKETQYF. Here the CDR3 DNA reads TGCAGCGTTACCCCGACAGGGCTCAAAGAGACCCAGTACTTC. The whole variable domain, remainder taken from reference TRBV29-1 and TRBJ2-5, is SAVISQKPSRDICQRGTSLTIQCQVDSQVTMMFWYRQQPGQSLTLIATANQGSEATYESGFVIDKFPISRPNLTFSTLTVSNMSPEDSSIYLCSVTPTGLKETQYFGPGTRLLVL.

The chain employs TRBV7-2 and TRBJ2-3; 9 nucleotides align to TRBD2. Per germline, CDR1 SGHTA and CDR2 FQGNSA. The V and J ends lost 5 bases and 3 bases, in that order; junction bases with no gene match: 12. The CDR3 is 17 amino acids. CDR3 coding DNA: TGTGCCAGCAGCGAGAATGGCGGGGGGGCCCTAACAGATACGCAGTATTTT. The encoded protein is CASSENGGGALTDTQYF.

CDR3 amino acids: CASSNPLWTGGGGDTQYF. The CDR3 nucleotides are TGTGCCAGCAGTAACCCTCTCTGGACAGGGGGCGGAGGAGATACGCAGTATTTT. The V call is TRBV6-2 or TRBV6-3, the J call TRBJ2-3; 11 bases are a match to TRBD1. V shed 5 bases, J shed 5 bases, and the junction held 15 bases outside the gene matches. Germline lookup yields CDR1 MNHEY and CDR2 SVGEGT. This CDR3 is 18 amino acids long.

V gene TRBV2 combines with J gene TRBJ1-2, with a possible D match to TRBD1 (5 bases). This CDR3 contains 16 residues. Germline V gene sequence: CDR1 SNHLY, CDR2 FYNNEI. V was trimmed by 1 base and J by 0 bases, leaving 12 bases between them. The CDR3 bases are TGTGCCAGCAGTGAAGGTTCCGCGGGGGCTAACTATGGCTACACCTTC. Translating it yields CASSEGSAGANYGYTF. Complete variable domain (other parts from reference TRBV2 and TRBJ1-2): EPEVTQTPSHQVTQMGQEVILRCVPISNHLYFYWYRQILGQKVEFLVSFYNNEISEKSEIFDDQFSVERPDGSNFTLKIRSTKLEDSAMYFCASSEGSAGANYGYTFGSGTRLTVV.

The genes are TRBV2 and TRBJ2-5; the match to TRBD2 covers 8 bases. Matching the DNA end better, TRBJ2-1 makes the J call doubtful. The CDR3 is 16 residues long. Germline V gives CDR1 SNHLY, CDR2 FYNNEI. Written as DNA, the CDR3 is TGTGCCAGCAAGCGGGCGGGGGGCCCGCTACAAGAGACCCAGTTCTTC. It encodes CASKRAGGPLQETQFF.

The rearrangement uses TRBV7-2 and TRBJ2-1; no firm D call. CDR1 and CDR2 from the germline V gene are SGHTA and FQGNSA. V lost 6 bases to trimming and J lost 4 bases, with 10 bases between them. CDR3 length: 13 amino acids. The CDR3 protein is CASSTDNYNEQFF. The CDR3 bases are TGTGCCAGCAGTACAGACAATTACAATGAGCAGTTCTTC.

V and J are TRBV4-1 and TRBJ2-5; D uncertain. CDR1 is MGHRA and CDR2 is YSYEKL in the germline V gene. CDR3 length: 14 amino acids. V lost 2 bases to trimming and J lost 5 bases, with 12 bases between them. The CDR3 region has the DNA TGCGCCAGCAGCCAATCGCCAATACGGGAGACCCAGTACTTC. Its translation is CASSQSPIRETQYF.

This chain connects TRBV7-6 to TRBJ2-1; 13 nucleotides match TRBD2. V was pared by 5 bases and J by 13 bases, with 14 bases of the junction left unmatched. Germline V lookup: CDR1 SGHVS, CDR2 FNYEAQ. CDR3 size: 16 residues. The CDR3 nucleotides are TGTGCCAGCAGCCTCGGTGGACTAGCGGGAGTCGAGACCCAGTTCTTC. Translating gives CASSLGGLAGVETQFF.

V gene TRBV20-1 combines with J gene TRBJ2-7; D perhaps matches TRBD2 (6 bases). This CDR3 spans 15 amino acids. V was clipped by 5 bases and J by 2 bases, with 19 bases between them. The germline CDR1 and CDR2 sequences are DFQATT and SNEGSKA (reference sequence). CDR3 residues: CSAPYGGKMTYEQYF. CDR3 nucleotides: TGCAGTGCTCCCTACGGAGGGAAAATGACCTACGAGCAGTACTTC.

This clonotype occurred many times. This chain connects TRBV29-1 to TRBJ2-7, with TRBD1 identical over 8 bases. V lost 6 bases, J lost 2 bases, and 9 bases stayed unmatched. The CDR3 runs 14 residues. Per germline, CDR1 SQVTM and CDR2 ANQGSEA. The chain's CDR3 is CSVGFGQGPYEQYF. CDR3 bases: TGCAGCGTAGGCTTCGGACAGGGACCCTACGAGCAGTACTTC.

The V call is TRBV4-3, the J call TRBJ2-1; 8 bases map to TRBD2. There are 16 residues in the CDR3. The junction had 11 bases not matched to a gene; V was cut back by 4 bases and J by 6 bases. CDR1 is LGHNA, CDR2 YSLEER, per germline. This CDR3 is CASSPFAGGGINEQFF. CDR3 DNA: TGCGCCAGCAGCCCCTTCGCGGGCGGGGGGATCAATGAGCAGTTCTTC.

The chain combines TRBV4-3 with TRBJ1-2; D remains ambiguous. V was clipped by 5 bases and J by 8 bases, with 21 bases between them. Germline lookup yields CDR1 LGHNA and CDR2 YSLEER. There are 15 residues in the CDR3. For the CDR3, the DNA is TGCGCCAGCAGCTCCCCCGGGAAGACCTATGCGGGCTACACCTTC. Encoded protein: CASSSPGKTYAGYTF.

CDR3 loop: CASSLPPRGALNEQFF. The CDR3 DNA reads TGTGCCAGCAGCTTGCCCCCTCGCGGGGCCCTCAATGAGCAGTTCTTC. This chain uses TRBV11-2 with TRBJ2-1, with D perhaps matching TRBD2 (6 bases). CDR3 length: 16 amino acids. CDR1 and CDR2 from the germline V gene are SGHAT and FQNNGV. V lost 3 bases and J lost 6, with 18 bases in between.

This chain joins TRBV7-9 and TRBJ2-1; TRBD1 agrees at 7 bases. J gave up 0 bases and V 6 bases, and 14 bases lay outside the gene matches. Germline CDR1 reads SEHNR; CDR2 reads FQNEAQ (reference sequence). This CDR3 contains 18 residues. DNA of the CDR3: TGTGCCAGCAGTCCCGACAGGGTTGGTCCTAGCTCCTACAATGAGCAGTTCTTC. Encoded protein: CASSPDRVGPSSYNEQFF. Full variable domain (remainder filled in from reference TRBV7-9 and TRBJ2-1): DTGVSQNPRHKITKRGQNVTFRCDPISEHNRLYWYRQTLGQGPEFLTYFQNEAQLEKSRLLSDRFSAERPKGSFSTLEIQRTEQGDSAMYLCASSPDRVGPSSYNEQFFGPGTRLTVL.

The chain recombines TRBV20-1 with TRBJ2-3; 7 bases are a match to TRBD1. V was clipped by 2 bases and J by 1 base; unmatched bases: 3. Germline CDR1 DFQATT, CDR2 SNEGSKA (reference sequence). This CDR3 has 14 residues. In DNA form, the CDR3 reads TGCAGTGCTAGAACCACAGGGGGCACAGATACGCAGTATTTT. Protein product: CSARTTGGTDTQYF.

The rearrangement joins TRBV14 to TRBJ2-7; D not certain. The CDR3 is 14 residues long. Between the trimmed V and J ends, which lost 2 bases and 1 base, there was a span of 9 bases. Germline V gene data show CDR1 as SGHDN and CDR2 as FVKESK. CDR3: CASSQIAVSYEQYF. In DNA, the CDR3 is TGTGCCAGCAGCCAAATCGCGGTTTCCTACGAGCAGTACTTC.

The chain uses TRBV11-2 and TRBJ2-1, with TRBD2 matching over 8 bases. The CDR3 consists of 15 residues. CDR1 and CDR2 from the germline V gene are SGHAT and FQNNGV. Losses at the gene ends were 9 bases for V and 7 bases for J; bases not matched to a gene: 14. The CDR3 region is CASNYAGGMGNEQFF. CDR3 coding DNA: TGTGCCAGTAATTACGCGGGGGGCATGGGGAATGAGCAGTTCTTC.

The rearrangement joins TRBV6-6 to TRBJ2-6; D is unresolved. Trimming shortened V by 3 bases and J by 2 bases, and 5 bases separated the two germline ends. CDR1 and CDR2 (germline): MNHNY, SVGAGI (reference sequence). This CDR3 region has 14 residues. The CDR3 sequence is CASSYDPGANVLTF. In DNA, the CDR3 is TGTGCCAGCAGTTATGACCCTGGGGCCAACGTCCTGACTTTC.

The chain employs TRBV20-1 and TRBJ1-5; tentative D call: TRBD1 (6 bases). V lost 2 bases to trimming and J lost 1 base, with 15 bases between them. Germline V gene lookup returns CDR1 DFQATT and CDR2 SNEGSKA (reference sequence). The CDR3 runs to 16 residues. The CDR3 is CSARPIQGRSNQPQHF. CDR3 bases: TGCAGTGCTAGACCGATACAGGGCCGGAGCAATCAGCCCCAGCATTTT.

The table lists this clonotype with a few counts. The J gene is TRBJ1-1, the V gene TRBV5-1, with TRBD1 matching 9 bases. Germline V lookup: CDR1 SGHRS, CDR2 YFSETQ. This CDR3 comprises 13 residues. With 4 bases clipped from V and 6 bases from J, the junction kept 4 bases outside the gene matches. The CDR3 loop is CASSPGQGPEAFF. Here the CDR3 DNA reads TGCGCCAGCAGCCCCGGACAGGGGCCTGAAGCTTTCTTT.

The J gene is TRBJ1-2, the V gene TRBV5-1, with D tentatively TRBD1 (5 bases). This CDR3 contains 13 residues. The V end lost 1 base, the J end lost 7 bases, and 11 bases lay between the germline ends. Germline values: CDR1 SGHRS, CDR2 YFSETQ. CDR3 bases: TGCGCCAGCAGCTTGCGATCAGGGCTTGGCTACACCTTC. It yields the protein CASSLRSGLGYTF.